This entry is about one T cell receptor (beta chain). Its antigen is as yet unknown. This entry belongs to a study of beta chain features in type 1 diabetes. Study overall: Patients shared similar age, gender and cell yields with healthy donors.

Findings of the study overall: Patients showed naive, central memory and Treg TCRB repertoires that appeared more similar than those of healthy donors. Moderate yet significant TCRB CDR3 shortening was seen in Type 1 diabetes patients in all four CD4+ subsets.

The isolated RNA, all of it, was reverse transcribed, so expressed TCRB transcripts were what got sequenced. Sequenced by immunoSEQ multiplex PCR; TCRdb stores in-frame clones only, minus some. The data contain some 200,000 clones, around 16% of them singletons. The receptor's source is a man aged 25-45 years with type 1 diabetes. Sequences were obtained from naive CD4+ T cells from blood.

CDR3 residues: CAWSLRGANYGYTF. The CDR3 DNA is TGTGCCTGGAGCCTCAGGGGGGCTAACTATGGCTACACCTTC. The V and J genes are TRBV30 and TRBJ1-2, with 7 bases matching TRBD1. CDR3 length: 14 residues. Looked up from germline, CDR1 is GTSNPN and CDR2 is SVGIG (reference sequence). The V and J ends lost 3 bases and 0 bases, in that order; junction bases with no gene match: 4.